A single sample is the source of the 21 T cell receptor beta chains below, sequenced in a study of regulatory T cells in long-lasting Graves disease. Relying on iRepertoire HTBI primers and Arm-PCR of CDR3 regions, the team built TCR beta libraries. TCRdb ran MiXCR on the multiplex PCR reads and lists one entry per CDR3 protein. The table shows 600,000 to 800,000 distinct CDR3 sequences, with about 30% occurring only once. The time point: persistent/refractory GD, antithyroid drugs over 5 years with positive TRAb. Construction of the TCR library relied on RNA isolated from PBMCs. The source material was peripheral blood mononuclear cells (PBMCs), sampled when the disease was refractory, from a patient treated with antithyroid drugs. The receptor source for this set is a female donor with Graves disease.

At least ten counts were recorded for this clonotype. V is TRBV6-5 and J is TRBJ2-7; 8 bases align to TRBD1. The germline gives CDR1 MNHEY, CDR2 SVGAGI. V trimming: 0 bases; J trimming: 5 bases; junction bases outside the gene matches: 6. The CDR3 covers 15 residues. CDR3 sequence: CASSYSRQGSHEQYF. DNA for the CDR3: TGTGCCAGCAGTTACTCGAGACAGGGGTCCCACGAGCAGTACTTC.

The J gene is TRBJ1-5, the V gene TRBV11-2; unclear D gene. V dropped 1 base and J dropped 5 bases, with 6 bases sitting between them. From germline, CDR1 is SGHAT and CDR2 FQNNGV. The CDR3 totals 13 residues. The CDR3 region is CASSLGVYQPQHF. CDR3 nucleotide sequence: TGTGCCAGCAGCTTAGGGGTCTATCAGCCCCAGCATTTT.

This clonotype has at least ten counts. The chain employs TRBV12-3 or TRBV12-4 and TRBJ1-4; D is possibly TRBD1 (6 bases). Trimming stripped 3 bases from V and 2 bases from J, with 10 bases between. This CDR3 region has 15 residues. CDR3: CASSFTGRTNEKLFF. The CDR3 DNA sequence: TGTGCCAGCAGTTTTACAGGGAGGACTAATGAAAAACTGTTTTTT.

The chain recombines TRBV7-9 with TRBJ1-5; D might be TRBD1 (5 bases). Per germline, CDR1 SEHNR and CDR2 FQNEAQ (reference sequence). The CDR3 consists of 15 residues. V gave up 1 base and J gave up 7 bases, with 14 bases separating them. Here the CDR3 DNA reads TGTGCCAGCAGCTTAGGGACACGGGGGGGGCAGCCCCAGCATTTT. Protein sequence: CASSLGTRGGQPQHF.

The V gene is TRBV29-1, the J gene TRBJ1-2; D is unresolved. The CDR3 runs to 10 residues. The germline CDR1 and CDR2 sequences are SQVTM and ANQGSEA. Trimming took 7 bases from V and 6 from J, leaving 9 bases between them. The CDR3 region has the DNA TGCAGCGCCGGGAGTGATGGCTACACCTTC. This codes for CSAGSDGYTF.

The chain has TRBV6-5 and TRBJ1-1; 12 bases fit TRBD1. The germline gives CDR1 MNHEY, CDR2 SVGAGI. CDR3 size: 16 residues. V was pared by 2 bases and J by 2 bases, with 3 bases of the junction left unmatched. CDR3 coding DNA: TGTGCCAGCAGTTACCGGGACAGGGGGCGAAACACTGAAGCTTTCTTT. Its protein is CASSYRDRGRNTEAFF.

DNA for the CDR3: TGTGCCAGCAGTTTCACGGGGGCGCGACAGCCCCAGCATTTT. The encoded protein is CASSFTGARQPQHF. The chain is built from TRBV12-3 or TRBV12-4 and TRBJ1-5; a weak D match, TRBD1 (6 bases). This CDR3 spans 14 amino acids. Deletions cut 3 bases from V and 7 bases from J, with 13 bases between.

This clonotype was seen more than once but under ten times. The gene calls are TRBV7-2 and TRBJ1-2; D is unresolved. Looked up from germline, CDR1 is SGHTA and CDR2 is FQGNSA. Trimming removed 5 bases from V and 3 bases from J, with 16 bases in between. This CDR3 comprises 15 residues. The CDR3 region is CASSAPGSTDYGYTF. CDR3 in DNA: TGTGCCAGCAGCGCCCCAGGATCGACCGACTATGGCTACACCTTC.

This chain joins TRBV5-5 and TRBJ1-2; unclear D gene. CDR3 length: 14 amino acids. Between the trimmed V and J ends, which lost 1 base and 2 bases, there was a span of 9 bases. The V gene's germline CDR1 is SGHKS and CDR2 YYEKEE (reference sequence). The DNA of the CDR3 is TGTGCCAGCAGCTTGAAGACGGCGAACTATGGCTACACCTTC. Protein sequence: CASSLKTANYGYTF.

The chain has TRBV11-2 and TRBJ2-7; 12 bases are a match to TRBD2. In germline, CDR1 is SGHAT, CDR2 FQNNGV. The CDR3 is 19 residues long. Trimming at V came to 1 base and at J to 4 bases, leaving 14 bases not matched to a gene. CDR3 protein: CASSLGELAGGPRAYEQYF. The CDR3 region has the DNA TGTGCCAGCAGCTTAGGCGAACTAGCGGGAGGTCCCAGAGCTTACGAGCAGTACTTC.

This clonotype was observed a handful of times. The chain has TRBV20-1 and TRBJ1-6; D may be TRBD1 (5 bases). V lost 1 base and J 9 bases, leaving 16 bases between the germline ends. This CDR3 has 15 amino acids. CDR1 DFQATT and CDR2 SNEGSKA come from the germline V gene (reference sequence). The CDR3 loop is CSARGNQGEGSPLHF. In DNA, the CDR3 is TGCAGTGCTAGAGGCAATCAGGGTGAGGGTTCACCCCTCCACTTT.

This clonotype was detected only a few times. This chain connects TRBV28 to TRBJ1-1; unclear D gene. In germline, CDR1 is MDHEN, CDR2 SYDVKM. V was shortened by 6 bases and J by 4 bases, with 12 bases between the two germline ends. This CDR3 comprises 13 residues. CDR3 nucleotide sequence: TGTGCCAGCAGCCGCGTTCGGAGCACTGAAGCTTTCTTT. Its translation is CASSRVRSTEAFF.

This clonotype was counted only a few times. This sequence joins TRBV6-1 and TRBJ2-7, with 7 bases that match TRBD1. The junction had 9 bases not matched to a gene; V was cut back by 3 bases and J by 4 bases. Germline V lookup: CDR1 MNHNS, CDR2 SASEGT. This CDR3 is built from 15 residues. The CDR3: CASSDKIQGKYEQYF. The CDR3 DNA is TGTGCCAGCAGTGACAAAATACAGGGGAAATACGAGCAGTACTTC.

The table lists this clonotype with a few counts. This chain joins TRBV18 and TRBJ1-1; D remains ambiguous. CDR1 and CDR2 from the germline V gene are KGHSH and LQKENI. This CDR3 region has 12 residues. Trimming pared 6 bases from V and 7 bases from J, leaving 12 bases between. The DNA of the CDR3 is TGTGCCAGCTCTCCCCCGTGGGGTGAAGCTTTCTTT. As protein: CASSPPWGEAFF. The full variable domain, completed using reference TRBV18 and TRBJ1-1, is NAGVMQNPRHLVRRRGQEARLRCSPMKGHSHVYWYRQLPEEGLKFMVYLQKENIIDESGMPKERFSAEFPKEGPSILRIQQVVRGDSAAYFCASSPPWGEAFFGQGTRLTVV.

This clonotype was counted ten times or more. DNA for the CDR3: TGTGCCAGCAATGGGGACCAACAAAATTCACCCCTCCACTTT. The encoded protein is CASNGDQQNSPLHF. The chain uses TRBV2 and TRBJ1-6; tentative D call: TRBD1 (5 bases). This CDR3 has 14 amino acids. V was clipped by 7 bases and J by 7 bases, with 14 bases between them. Germline V gives CDR1 SNHLY, CDR2 FYNNEI.

Comment on this clonotype: An end of the junction does not agree with germline; a read error may underlie this. The V and J genes are TRBV6-1 and TRBJ2-2; D might be TRBD2 (5 bases). CDR1 is MNHNS, CDR2 SASEGT, per germline. CDR3 length: 14 amino acids. The CDR3 is CASSPTPSTGELVF. The CDR3 DNA sequence: TGTGCCAGCAGTCCGACACCTTCCACCGGGGAGCTGGTTTTT.

This clonotype was seen more than once but under ten times. This rearrangement joins TRBV28 to TRBJ1-1; 7 bases are shared with TRBD1. The CDR3 runs 18 residues. Germline CDR1 MDHEN, CDR2 SYDVKM. Unmatched junction bases numbered 15, after V lost 2 bases and J lost 3 bases. The CDR3 loop is CASSLPRQGSVGDTEAFF. As DNA, the CDR3 is TGTGCCAGCAGTTTACCTAGACAGGGAAGTGTTGGGGACACTGAAGCTTTCTTT.

The gene calls are TRBV7-8 and TRBJ1-6; maybe TRBD1 (5 bases). The ends were cut back, 5 bases at V and 5 bases at J, with 13 bases in the middle. Per germline, CDR1 SGHVS and CDR2 FQNEAQ. This CDR3 is 15 amino acids long. In DNA form, the CDR3 reads TGTGCCAGCAGCCCCGGAGCAGGGAATAATTCACCCCTCCACTTT. Translated: CASSPGAGNNSPLHF.

This chain joins TRBV6-5 and TRBJ2-1; the match to TRBD1 covers 7 bases. The CDR3 contains 17 residues. The germline V gene has CDR1 MNHEY and CDR2 SVGAGI. V was clipped by 4 bases and J by 7 bases; unmatched bases: 16. CDR3 in amino acids: CASSLNPRTGRNNEQFF. CDR3 coding DNA: TGTGCCAGCAGTTTAAATCCTCGGACAGGTCGTAATAATGAGCAGTTCTTC.

This clonotype was seen a few times. This chain uses TRBV2 with TRBJ1-3, with TRBD1 as a possible D gene (5 bases). Germline V lookup: CDR1 SNHLY, CDR2 FYNNEI. CDR3 length: 16 residues. V lost 0 bases to trimming and J lost 3 bases, with 12 bases between them. CDR3 coding DNA: TGTGCCAGCAGTGAAGCGCTTCGGGGGTATGGAAACACCATATATTTT. Its translation: CASSEALRGYGNTIYF. The variable domain in full, with the rest retrieved from reference TRBV2 and TRBJ1-3, is EPEVTQTPSHQVTQMGQEVILRCVPISNHLYFYWYRQILGQKVEFLVSFYNNEISEKSEIFDDQFSVERPDGSNFTLKIRSTKLEDSAMYFCASSEALRGYGNTIYFGEGSWLTVV.

V and J are TRBV6-1 and TRBJ2-7; no reliable D call. Trimming left V 1 base short and J 0 bases short, with 7 bases between. The CDR3 consists of 14 residues. The germline CDR1 and CDR2 sequences are MNHNS and SASEGT. This chain's CDR3 is CASSEVVSSYEQYF. CDR3 coding DNA: TGTGCCAGCAGTGAAGTAGTATCCTCCTACGAGCAGTACTTC.